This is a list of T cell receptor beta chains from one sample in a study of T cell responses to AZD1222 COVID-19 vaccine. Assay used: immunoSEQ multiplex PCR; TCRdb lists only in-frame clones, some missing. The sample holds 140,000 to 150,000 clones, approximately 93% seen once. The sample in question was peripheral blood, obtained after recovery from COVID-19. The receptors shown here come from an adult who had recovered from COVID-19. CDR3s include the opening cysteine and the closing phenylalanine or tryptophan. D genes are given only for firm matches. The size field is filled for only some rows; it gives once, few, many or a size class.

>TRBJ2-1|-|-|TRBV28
TGTGCCAGCAACCGTCCTAGCTCCTACAATGAGCAGTTCTTC
CASNRPSSYNEQFF
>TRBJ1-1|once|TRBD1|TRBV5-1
TGCGCCAGCAGTCTCGGACAGGGCTACACTGAAGCTTTCTTT
CASSLGQGYTEAFF
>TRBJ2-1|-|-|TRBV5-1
TGCGCCAGCAGCTTGGGTCTCATGGGTTACAATGAGCAGTTCTTC
CASSLGLMGYNEQFF
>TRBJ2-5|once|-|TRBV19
TGTGCCAGTTCACATCGGGGGCAGGAGACCCAGTACTTC
CASSHRGQETQYF
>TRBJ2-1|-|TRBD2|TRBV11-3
TGTGCCAGCAGCCCTGGATTGGGCGGGAGCTCCTACAATGAGCAGTTCTTC
CASSPGLGGSSYNEQFF
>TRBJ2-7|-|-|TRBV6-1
TGTGCCAGCAGTGAATCAGGGAGTGACTACGAGCAGTACTTC
CASSESGSDYEQYF
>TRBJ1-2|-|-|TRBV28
TGTGCCAGCAGCCCCTTGACAGCCGGCTACACCTTC
CASSPLTAGYTF
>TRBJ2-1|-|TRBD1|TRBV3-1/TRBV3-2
TGTGCCAGCAGCCATGGGGACAGGGGATTTATCGATGAGCAGTTCTTC
CASSHGDRGFIDEQFF
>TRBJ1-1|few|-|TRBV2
TGTGCCAGCAGTTACGGGACTGCGAGTGAAGCTTTCTTT
CASSYGTASEAFF
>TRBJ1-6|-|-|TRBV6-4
TGTGCCAGTAAACCCACCGGAACCGGGGATTCACCCCTCCACTTT
CASKPTGTGDSPLHF
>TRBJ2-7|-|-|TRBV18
TGTGCCAGCTCACCAGGGACGGTATTCTACGAGCAGTACTTC
CASSPGTVFYEQYF
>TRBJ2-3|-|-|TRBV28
TGTGCCAGCTCCACCGGGGGACGCACAGATACGCAGTATTTT
CASSTGGRTDTQYF
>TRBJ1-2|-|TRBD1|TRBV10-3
TGTGCCATCAGTGACCCCCACGCCGACAGGGATTATGGCTACACCTTC
CAISDPHADRDYGYTF
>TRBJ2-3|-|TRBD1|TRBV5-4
TGTGCCAGCAGCTTGAACGCAGGGACAGGGGATACGCAGTATTTT
CASSLNAGTGDTQYF
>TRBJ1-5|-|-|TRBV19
TGTGCCAGTAGTATAGATAGGGCCAGACAGAATCAGCCCCAGCATTTT
CASSIDRARQNQPQHF
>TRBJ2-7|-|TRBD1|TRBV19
TGTGCCAGTAGTATCGGCACAGGGGGCTCATCCTACGAGCAGTACTTC
CASSIGTGGSSYEQYF
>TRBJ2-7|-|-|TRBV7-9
TGTGCCAGCAGCCTCCGGGTTTCCGCCTACGAGCAGTACTTC
CASSLRVSAYEQYF
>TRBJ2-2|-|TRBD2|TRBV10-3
TGTGCCATCAGTGAGGGGCTACTAGCGGGAGGGCCGGGGGAGCTGTTTTTT
CAISEGLLAGGPGELFF
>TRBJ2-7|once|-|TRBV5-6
TGTGCCAGCAGCTTGAGGGGCAACTCCTACGAGCAGTACTTC
CASSLRGNSYEQYF
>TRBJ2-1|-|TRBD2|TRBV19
TGTGCCAGTAGTAAGTCTAGCGGGAGGGCAGGTGAGCAGTTCTTC
CASSKSSGRAGEQFF
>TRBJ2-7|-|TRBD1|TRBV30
TGTGCCTGGAGTGGAGGACAGGTCGTCCTGGAGCAGTACTTC
CAWSGGQVVLEQYF
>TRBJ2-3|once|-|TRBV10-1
TGCGCCAGCAGCGACCATAGGTATACGCAGTATTTT
CASSDHRYTQYF
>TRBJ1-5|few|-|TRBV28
TGTGCCAGCAGCCCTAGGACGGTATTGGGCAATCAGCCCCAGCATTTT
CASSPRTVLGNQPQHF
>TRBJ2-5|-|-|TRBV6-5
TGTGCCAGCAGCCCGATAGGGGGGGAGACCCAGTACTTC
CASSPIGGETQYF
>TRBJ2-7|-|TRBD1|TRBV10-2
TGCGCCAGCAGTCCGGGACAGAACTACGAGCAGTACTTC
CASSPGQNYEQYF
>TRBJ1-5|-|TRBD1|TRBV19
TGTGCCAGTAGTACGACCGGGACAGGGGAGGGGAGCAATCAGCCCCAGCATTTT
CASSTTGTGEGSNQPQHF
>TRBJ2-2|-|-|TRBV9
TGTGCCAGCCGGGCATCCAACACCGGGGAGCTGTTTTTT
CASRASNTGELFF